The clone carrying this TCR beta chain was found a few times. Its specificity is unknown. The data belong to a study of CD8 T cells in ankylosing spondylitis. From the 5' RACE reads, TCRdb called clonotypes with MiXCR, one entry per CDR3 protein. The repertoire has fewer than 250,000 distinct CDR3 sequences, 30% to 40% of them found once; the top ten carry 4% to 5.5%. The study, taken as a whole, reports: Ankylosing spondylitis blood appeared to carry a characteristic TCR beta motif of under ten highly homologous variants.

Germline assignment: CDR1 SGHRS and CDR2 YFSETQ. The CDR3 is made up of 14 amino acids. Trimming removed 6 bases from V and 6 bases from J; junction bases left unmatched: 7. This receptor was identified in a male donor with ankylosing spondylitis or in good health (not recorded which). The chain combines TRBV5-1 with TRBJ1-4; 8 nucleotides match TRBD1. Sequencing was done on a sample of blood, either unsorted or a sorted T cell fraction (not recorded which). Here the CDR3 reads CASTYTTGDEKLFF. The CDR3, as DNA: TGCGCCAGCACATATACGACAGGGGATGAAAAACTGTTTTTT.